Listed below are T cell receptor beta chains from one sample, sequenced in a study of blood T cell repertoires in COVID-19. Sequenced by immunoSEQ multiplex PCR; TCRdb stores in-frame clones only, minus some. The repertoire includes under 200,000 clones, about 82% of them detected once, and 5% to 7% sits in the top ten. The material sequenced was PBMCs or T cells enriched from blood (not recorded which). These receptors were taken from a man aged 35-49 years with acute COVID-19. CDR3s include the opening cysteine and the closing phenylalanine or tryptophan. D genes are given only for firm matches. The size of a clone is reported for some rows only, either as once, few or many, or as a class for expanded clones.

j_gene | d_gene | abundance | v_gene | CDR3nt | CDR3aa
TRBJ2-5 | TRBD2 | . | TRBV5-1 | TGCGCCAGCAGCTTGGTTCTCGGGGGGTCAGGGGAGACCCAGTACTTC | CASSLVLGGSGETQYF
TRBJ1-1 | . | . | TRBV19 | TGTGCCAGTAGTATAGACAGGGGCACTGAAGCTTTCTTT | CASSIDRGTEAFF
TRBJ2-2 | TRBD2 | . | TRBV29-1 | TGCAGCGCAGGGACTAGCGTAACCGGGGAGCTGTTTTTT | CSAGTSVTGELFF
TRBJ2-1 | TRBD2 | . | TRBV30 | TGTGCCTGGAGACTTGCGGGAGGGCGGAATGAGCAGTTCTTC | CAWRLAGGRNEQFF
TRBJ2-3 | . | . | TRBV5-1 | TGCGCCAGCAGCCCGACCGATACAGGGACGCAGTATTTT | CASSPTDTGTQYF
TRBJ2-2 | . | once | TRBV9 | TGTGCCAGCAGGAAAACCTCACCATCCAGGGAACTGAACACCGGGGAGCTGTTTTTT | CASRKTSPSRELNTGELFF
TRBJ1-5 | . | . | TRBV3-1/TRBV3-2 | TGTGCCAGCAGCTACAGCTATAGCAATCAGCCCCAGCATTTT | CASSYSYSNQPQHF
TRBJ2-7 | TRBD2 | few | TRBV25-1 | TGTGCCAGCAGTGCAGGACTAGCGGGACCTACCTACGAGCAGTACTTC | CASSAGLAGPTYEQYF
TRBJ1-2 | . | . | TRBV12-3/TRBV12-4 | TGTGCCAGCAGCATACTATCGATATATGGCTACACCTTC | CASSILSIYGYTF
TRBJ2-7 | . | . | TRBV5-1 | TGCGCCAGCAGCTTGGCGGGTTTGAGCTCCTACGAGCAGTACTTC | CASSLAGLSSYEQYF
TRBJ1-3 | . | few | TRBV24-1 | TGTGCCACCAGTGATTCGGGTGATTCTGGAAACACCATATATTTT | CATSDSGDSGNTIYF